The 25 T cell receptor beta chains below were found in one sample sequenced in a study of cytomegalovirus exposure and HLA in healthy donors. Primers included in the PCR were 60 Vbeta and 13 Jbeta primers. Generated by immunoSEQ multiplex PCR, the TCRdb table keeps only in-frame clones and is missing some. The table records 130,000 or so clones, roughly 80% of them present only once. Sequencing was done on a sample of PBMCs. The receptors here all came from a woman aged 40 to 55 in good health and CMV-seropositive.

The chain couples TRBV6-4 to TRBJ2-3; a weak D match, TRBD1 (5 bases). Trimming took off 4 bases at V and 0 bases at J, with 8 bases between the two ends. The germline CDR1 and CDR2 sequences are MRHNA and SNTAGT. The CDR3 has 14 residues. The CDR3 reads CASSVQASTDTQYF. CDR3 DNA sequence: TGTGCCAGCAGTGTACAGGCTAGCACAGATACGCAGTATTTT.

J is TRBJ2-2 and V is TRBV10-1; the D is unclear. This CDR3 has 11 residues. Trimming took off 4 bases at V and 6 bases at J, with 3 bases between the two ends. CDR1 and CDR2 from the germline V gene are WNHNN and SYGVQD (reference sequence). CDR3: CASSASGELFF. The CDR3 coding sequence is TGCGCCAGCAGTGCATCCGGGGAGCTGTTTTTT.

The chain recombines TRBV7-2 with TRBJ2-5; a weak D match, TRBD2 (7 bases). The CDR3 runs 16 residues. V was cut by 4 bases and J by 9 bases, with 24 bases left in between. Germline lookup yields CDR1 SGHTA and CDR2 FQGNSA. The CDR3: CASSSLGGAGRWAQYF. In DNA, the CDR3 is TGTGCCAGCAGCTCCCTAGGGGGAGCGGGAAGATGGGCCCAGTACTTC.

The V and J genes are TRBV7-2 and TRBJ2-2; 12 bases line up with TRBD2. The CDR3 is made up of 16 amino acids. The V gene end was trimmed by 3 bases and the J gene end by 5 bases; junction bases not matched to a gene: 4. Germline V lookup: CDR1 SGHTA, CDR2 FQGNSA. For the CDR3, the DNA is TGTGCCAGCAGCTTGACTAGCGGGGGTCTTACCGGGGAGCTGTTTTTT. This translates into CASSLTSGGLTGELFF.

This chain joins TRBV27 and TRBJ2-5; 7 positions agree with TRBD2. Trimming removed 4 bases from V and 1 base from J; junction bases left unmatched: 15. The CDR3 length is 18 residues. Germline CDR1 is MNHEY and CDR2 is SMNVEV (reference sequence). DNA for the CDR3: TGTGCCAGCAGTTCTCCATCATCAGGGAAGCGGGGCCAAGAGACCCAGTACTTC. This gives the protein CASSSPSSGKRGQETQYF.

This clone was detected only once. Here the CDR3 reads CASSPTLANYGYTF. DNA of the CDR3: TGTGCCAGCTCACCCACATTAGCCAACTATGGCTACACCTTC. The J gene is TRBJ1-2, the V gene TRBV18; D call uncertain. CDR3 length: 14 residues. Germline CDR1 and CDR2: KGHSH and LQKENI. V was shortened by 3 bases and J by 2 bases, with 10 bases between the two germline ends.

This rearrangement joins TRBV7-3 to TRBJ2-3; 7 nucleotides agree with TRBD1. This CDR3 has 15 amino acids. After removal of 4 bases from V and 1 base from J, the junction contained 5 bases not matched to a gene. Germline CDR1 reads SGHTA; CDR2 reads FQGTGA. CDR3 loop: CASSSRTGGTDTQYF. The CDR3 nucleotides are TGTGCCAGCAGCTCCCGGACAGGAGGCACAGATACGCAGTATTTT.

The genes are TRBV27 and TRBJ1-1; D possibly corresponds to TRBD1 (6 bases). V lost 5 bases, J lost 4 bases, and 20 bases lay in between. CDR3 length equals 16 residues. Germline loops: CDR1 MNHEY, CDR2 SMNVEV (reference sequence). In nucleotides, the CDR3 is TGTGCCAGCAGTAAGATACCGGGACAACCGGGCACTGAAGCTTTCTTT. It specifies CASSKIPGQPGTEAFF.

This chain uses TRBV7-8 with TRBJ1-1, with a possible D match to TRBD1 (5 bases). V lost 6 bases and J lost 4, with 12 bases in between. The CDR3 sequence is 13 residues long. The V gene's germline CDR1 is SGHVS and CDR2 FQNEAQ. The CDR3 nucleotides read TGTGCCAGCAGTCTCCCGGGGGGCACTGAAGCTTTCTTT. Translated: CASSLPGGTEAFF.

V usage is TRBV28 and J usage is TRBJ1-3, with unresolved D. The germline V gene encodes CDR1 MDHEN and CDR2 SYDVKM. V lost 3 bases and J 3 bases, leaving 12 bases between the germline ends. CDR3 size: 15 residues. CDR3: CASSFYGQFGNTIYF. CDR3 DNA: TGTGCCAGCAGTTTTTATGGGCAGTTTGGAAACACCATATATTTT. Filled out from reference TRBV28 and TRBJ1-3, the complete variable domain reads DVKVTQSSRYLVKRTGEKVFLECVQDMDHENMFWYRQDPGLGLRLIYFSYDVKMKEKGDIPEGYSVSREKKERFSLILESASTNQTSMYLCASSFYGQFGNTIYFGEGSWLTVV.

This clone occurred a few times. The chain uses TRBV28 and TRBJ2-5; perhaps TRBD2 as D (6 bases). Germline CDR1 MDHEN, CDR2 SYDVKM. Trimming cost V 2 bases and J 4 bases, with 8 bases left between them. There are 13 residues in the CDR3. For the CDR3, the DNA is TGTGCCAGCAGTTTAAACGGGAGAGAGACCCAGTACTTC. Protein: CASSLNGRETQYF.

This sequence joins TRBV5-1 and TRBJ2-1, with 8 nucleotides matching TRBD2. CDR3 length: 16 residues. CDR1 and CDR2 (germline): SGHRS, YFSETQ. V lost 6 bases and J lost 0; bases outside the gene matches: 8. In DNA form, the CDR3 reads TGCGCCAGCAAACTGGCTAGCGGGTTCTCCTACAATGAGCAGTTCTTC. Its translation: CASKLASGFSYNEQFF.

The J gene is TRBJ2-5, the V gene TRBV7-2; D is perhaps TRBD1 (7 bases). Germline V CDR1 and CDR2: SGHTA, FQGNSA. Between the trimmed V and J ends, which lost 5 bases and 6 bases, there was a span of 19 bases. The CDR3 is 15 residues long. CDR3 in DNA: TGTGCCAGCAGCGGAACAGGGGACGGGGGAAAGACCCAGTACTTC. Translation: CASSGTGDGGKTQYF.

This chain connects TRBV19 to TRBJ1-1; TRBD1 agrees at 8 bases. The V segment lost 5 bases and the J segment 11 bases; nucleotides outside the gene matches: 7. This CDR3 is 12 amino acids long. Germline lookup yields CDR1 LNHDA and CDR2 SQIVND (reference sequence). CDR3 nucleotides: TGTGCCAGTAGTCGACAGGGGCTGGGGGCTTTCTTT. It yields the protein CASSRQGLGAFF.

CDR3 sequence: CASSQEYTEGPQHF. The CDR3 DNA is TGCGCCAGCAGCCAAGAATACACCGAGGGGCCCCAGCATTTT. The chain carries TRBV4-1 and TRBJ1-5, with D hard to call. The CDR3 is 14 amino acids. V shed 0 bases and J shed 9 bases, with 12 bases lying between them. Germline-derived CDR1 and CDR2 are MGHRA and YSYEKL.

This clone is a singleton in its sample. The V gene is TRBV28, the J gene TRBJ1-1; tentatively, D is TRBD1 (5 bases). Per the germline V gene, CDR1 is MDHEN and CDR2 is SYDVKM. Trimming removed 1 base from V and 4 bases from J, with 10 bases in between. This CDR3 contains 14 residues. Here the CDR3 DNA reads TGTGCCAGCAGTTTATTGGAGGGGCGCACTGAAGCTTTCTTT. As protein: CASSLLEGRTEAFF. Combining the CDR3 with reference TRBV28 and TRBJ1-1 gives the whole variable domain DVKVTQSSRYLVKRTGEKVFLECVQDMDHENMFWYRQDPGLGLRLIYFSYDVKMKEKGDIPEGYSVSREKKERFSLILESASTNQTSMYLCASSLLEGRTEAFFGQGTRLTVV.

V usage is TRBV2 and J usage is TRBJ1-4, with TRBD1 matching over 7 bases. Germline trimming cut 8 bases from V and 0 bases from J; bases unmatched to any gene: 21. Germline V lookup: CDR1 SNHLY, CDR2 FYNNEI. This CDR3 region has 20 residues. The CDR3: CASGEDLDPGTAATNEKLFF. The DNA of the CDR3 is TGTGCCAGCGGGGAAGATCTAGACCCCGGGACAGCGGCAACTAATGAAAAACTGTTTTTT.

The CDR3 nucleotides are TGTGCCAGCAGCATCGGTGAGAGCTCCTACGAGCAGTACTTC. Translating gives CASSIGESSYEQYF. The rearrangement uses TRBV6-1 and TRBJ2-7; D remains ambiguous. V was cut by 6 bases and J by 0 bases, with 12 bases left in between. This CDR3 is 14 amino acids long. In germline, CDR1 is MNHNS, CDR2 SASEGT.

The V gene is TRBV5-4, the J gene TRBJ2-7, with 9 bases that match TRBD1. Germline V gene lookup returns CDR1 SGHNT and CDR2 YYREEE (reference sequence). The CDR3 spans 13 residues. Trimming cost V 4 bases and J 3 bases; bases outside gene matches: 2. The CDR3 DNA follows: TGTGCCAGCAGCCCGACAGGGGGCTACGAGCAGTACTTC. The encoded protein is CASSPTGGYEQYF. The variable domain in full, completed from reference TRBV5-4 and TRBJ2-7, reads ETGVTQSPTHLIKTRGQQVTLRCSSQSGHNTVSWYQQALGQGPQFIFQYYREEENGRGNFPPRFSGLQFPNYSSELNVNALELDDSALYLCASSPTGGYEQYFGPGTRLTVT.

The CDR3 here is CASSANFGEQYF. The CDR3 DNA follows: TGTGCCAGCAGCGCCAACTTCGGGGAGCAGTACTTC. The chain links TRBV9 to TRBJ2-5; D perhaps matches TRBD2 (5 bases). V was clipped by 3 bases and J by 11 bases, with 14 bases between them. Looked up from germline, CDR1 is SGDLS and CDR2 is YYNGEE. The CDR3 consists of 12 residues.

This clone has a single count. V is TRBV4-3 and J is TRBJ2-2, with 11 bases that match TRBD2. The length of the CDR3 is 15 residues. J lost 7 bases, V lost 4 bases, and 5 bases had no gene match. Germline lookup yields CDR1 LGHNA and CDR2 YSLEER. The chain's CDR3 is CASSPRTSGFGELFF. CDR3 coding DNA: TGCGCCAGCAGCCCGCGGACTAGCGGGTTCGGGGAGCTGTTTTTT.

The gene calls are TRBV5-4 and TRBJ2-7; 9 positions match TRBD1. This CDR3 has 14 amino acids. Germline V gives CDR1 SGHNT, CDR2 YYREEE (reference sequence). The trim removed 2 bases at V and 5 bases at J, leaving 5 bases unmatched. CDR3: CASSFGDRDNEQYF. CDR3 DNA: TGTGCCAGCAGCTTCGGGGACAGGGACAACGAGCAGTACTTC.

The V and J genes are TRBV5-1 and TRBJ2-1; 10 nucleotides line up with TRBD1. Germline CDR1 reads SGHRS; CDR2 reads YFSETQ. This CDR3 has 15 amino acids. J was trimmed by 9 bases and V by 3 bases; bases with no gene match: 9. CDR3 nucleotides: TGCGCCAGCAGCTCCGGACCAGGACAGGGGGGTGAGCAGTTCTTC. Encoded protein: CASSSGPGQGGEQFF.

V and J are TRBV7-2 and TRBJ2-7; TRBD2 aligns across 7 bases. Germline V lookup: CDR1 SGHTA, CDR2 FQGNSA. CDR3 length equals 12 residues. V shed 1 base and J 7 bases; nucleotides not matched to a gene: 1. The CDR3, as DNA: TGTGCCAGCAGCTTAGGGGGAGGGGAGCAGTACTTC. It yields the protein CASSLGGGEQYF. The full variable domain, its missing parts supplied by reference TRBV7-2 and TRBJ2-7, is GAGVSQSPSNKVTEKGKDVELRCDPISGHTALYWYRQSLGQGLEFLIYFQGNSAPDKSGLPSDRFSAERTGGSVSTLTIQRTQQEDSAVYLCASSLGGGEQYFGPGTRLTVT.

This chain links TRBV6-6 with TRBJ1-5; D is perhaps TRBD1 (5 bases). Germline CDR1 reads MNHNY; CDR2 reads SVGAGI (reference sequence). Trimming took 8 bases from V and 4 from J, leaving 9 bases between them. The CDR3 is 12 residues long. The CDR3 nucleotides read TGTGCCAGCGGGGGGGGAAATCAGCCCCAGCATTTT. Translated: CASGGGNQPQHF.